Listed below are T cell receptor beta chains from one sample, sequenced in a study of response to subunit inactivated influenza vaccine. TCRdb reanalysed the RT-PCR reads using MiXCR and keeps one entry per CDR3 protein. The sample records about 540,000 distinct CDR3 sequences, about 15% being singletons. Sample: PBMCs from blood, taken about 11 days after vaccination. The receptor source for this set is a man aged 50 or older who received an inactivated influenza vaccine. Each CDR3 is given with its conserved first and last residue. Each record gives: V gene, J gene, D gene, clone size, CDR3 length, CDR3 protein, CDR3 DNA. The D gene is left open where the match is weak. Rows may omit the clone size; those that give it use once, few, many or a size class.

TRBV20-1	TRBJ2-3	TRBD2	few	15	CSARELANITDTQYF	TGCAGTGCGAGGGAACTAGCGAACATTACAGATACGCAGTATTTT
TRBV28	TRBJ2-1	NA	few	12	CASSLAVRGQFF	TGTGCCAGCAGTTTAGCCGTCCGGGGTCAGTTCTTC
TRBV7-2	TRBJ2-7	NA	NA	13	CASSLEMGYEQYF	TGTGCCAGCAGCTTAGAGATGGGCTACGAGCAGTACTTC
TRBV19	TRBJ2-7	NA	NA	15	CASSTSRDGVYEQYF	TGTGCCAGTAGTACCTCCCGGGACGGGGTTTACGAGCAGTACTTC
TRBV4-3	TRBJ1-2	NA	few	16	CASSQDNDRWGYGYTF	TGCGCCAGCAGCCAAGATAACGACCGATGGGGCTATGGCTACACCTTC
TRBV3-1	TRBJ2-1	NA	few	15	CASSPTGLYYNEQFF	TGTGCCAGCAGCCCAACCGGACTGTACTACAATGAGCAGTTCTTC
TRBV6-2/TRBV6-3	TRBJ2-7	NA	NA	16	CASSYSRHPSSYEQYF	TGTGCCAGCAGTTACTCGAGGCATCCGAGCTCCTACGAGCAGTACTTC
TRBV12-3/TRBV12-4	TRBJ1-5	TRBD1	NA	18	CASSLAPDRGRGNQPQHF	TGTGCCAGCAGTTTAGCGCCGGACAGGGGGCGCGGGAATCAGCCCCAGCATTTT
TRBV28	TRBJ2-1	TRBD2	few	15	CASSSSGRAVNEQFF	TGTGCCAGCAGTTCCAGCGGGAGGGCCGTCAATGAGCAGTTCTTC
TRBV15	TRBJ2-7	NA	few	14	CATSRRQRPYEQYF	TGTGCCACCAGCAGGCGACAGAGGCCCTACGAGCAGTACTTC
TRBV14	TRBJ1-2	TRBD1	few	16	CASSQELGTGAHGYTF	TGTGCCAGCAGCCAAGAACTGGGGACAGGGGCCCATGGCTACACCTTC
TRBV5-1	TRBJ2-1	NA	few	16	CASSLVGGTTYNEQFF	TGCGCCAGCAGCTTGGTTGGTGGGACCACCTACAATGAGCAGTTCTTC
TRBV20-1	TRBJ2-1	NA	NA	11	CSASIGFEQFF	TGCAGTGCTAGTATCGGTTTTGAGCAGTTCTTC
TRBV11-2	TRBJ2-2	NA	NA	13	CASTDGATGELFF	TGTGCCAGCACCGATGGGGCAACCGGGGAGCTGTTTTTT
TRBV7-6	TRBJ2-5	NA	few	12	CASRGVEETQYF	TGTGCCAGCAGAGGCGTGGAAGAGACCCAGTACTTC
TRBV28	TRBJ1-5	NA	many	13	CASSLKRNQPQHF	TGTGCCAGCAGTTTAAAGCGCAATCAGCCCCAGCATTTT
TRBV7-6	TRBJ2-2	NA	NA	17	CASSQQSQAVSTGELFF	TGTGCCAGCAGTCAACAATCGCAGGCGGTTTCCACCGGGGAGCTGTTTTTT